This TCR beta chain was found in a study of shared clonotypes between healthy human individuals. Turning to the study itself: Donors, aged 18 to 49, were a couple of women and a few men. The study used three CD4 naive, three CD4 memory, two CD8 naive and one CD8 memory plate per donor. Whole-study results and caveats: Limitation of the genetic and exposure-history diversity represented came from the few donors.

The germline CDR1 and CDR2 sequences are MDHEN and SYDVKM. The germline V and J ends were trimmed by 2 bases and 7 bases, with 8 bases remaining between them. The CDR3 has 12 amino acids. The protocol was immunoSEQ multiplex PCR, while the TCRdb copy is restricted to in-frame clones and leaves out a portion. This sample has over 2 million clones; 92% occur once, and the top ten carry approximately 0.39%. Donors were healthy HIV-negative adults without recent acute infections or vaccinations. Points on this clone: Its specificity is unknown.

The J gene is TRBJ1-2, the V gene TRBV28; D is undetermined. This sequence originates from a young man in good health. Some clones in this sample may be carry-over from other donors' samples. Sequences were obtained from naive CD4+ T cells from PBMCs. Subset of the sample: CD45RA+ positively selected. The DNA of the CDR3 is TGTGCCAGCAGTTTACCAAGCGGTGGCTACACCTTC. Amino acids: CASSLPSGGYTF.